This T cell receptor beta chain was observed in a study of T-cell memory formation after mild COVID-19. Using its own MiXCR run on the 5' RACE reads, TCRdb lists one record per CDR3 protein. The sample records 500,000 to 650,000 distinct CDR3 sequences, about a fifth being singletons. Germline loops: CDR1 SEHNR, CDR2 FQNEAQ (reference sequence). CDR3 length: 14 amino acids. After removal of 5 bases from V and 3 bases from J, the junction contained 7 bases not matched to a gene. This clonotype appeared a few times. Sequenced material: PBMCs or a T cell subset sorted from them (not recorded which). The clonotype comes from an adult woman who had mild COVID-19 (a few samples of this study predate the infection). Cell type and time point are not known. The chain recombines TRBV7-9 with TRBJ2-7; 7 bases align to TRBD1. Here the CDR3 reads CASSQGTAHYEQYF. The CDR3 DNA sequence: TGTGCCAGCAGCCAAGGGACAGCCCACTACGAGCAGTACTTC.